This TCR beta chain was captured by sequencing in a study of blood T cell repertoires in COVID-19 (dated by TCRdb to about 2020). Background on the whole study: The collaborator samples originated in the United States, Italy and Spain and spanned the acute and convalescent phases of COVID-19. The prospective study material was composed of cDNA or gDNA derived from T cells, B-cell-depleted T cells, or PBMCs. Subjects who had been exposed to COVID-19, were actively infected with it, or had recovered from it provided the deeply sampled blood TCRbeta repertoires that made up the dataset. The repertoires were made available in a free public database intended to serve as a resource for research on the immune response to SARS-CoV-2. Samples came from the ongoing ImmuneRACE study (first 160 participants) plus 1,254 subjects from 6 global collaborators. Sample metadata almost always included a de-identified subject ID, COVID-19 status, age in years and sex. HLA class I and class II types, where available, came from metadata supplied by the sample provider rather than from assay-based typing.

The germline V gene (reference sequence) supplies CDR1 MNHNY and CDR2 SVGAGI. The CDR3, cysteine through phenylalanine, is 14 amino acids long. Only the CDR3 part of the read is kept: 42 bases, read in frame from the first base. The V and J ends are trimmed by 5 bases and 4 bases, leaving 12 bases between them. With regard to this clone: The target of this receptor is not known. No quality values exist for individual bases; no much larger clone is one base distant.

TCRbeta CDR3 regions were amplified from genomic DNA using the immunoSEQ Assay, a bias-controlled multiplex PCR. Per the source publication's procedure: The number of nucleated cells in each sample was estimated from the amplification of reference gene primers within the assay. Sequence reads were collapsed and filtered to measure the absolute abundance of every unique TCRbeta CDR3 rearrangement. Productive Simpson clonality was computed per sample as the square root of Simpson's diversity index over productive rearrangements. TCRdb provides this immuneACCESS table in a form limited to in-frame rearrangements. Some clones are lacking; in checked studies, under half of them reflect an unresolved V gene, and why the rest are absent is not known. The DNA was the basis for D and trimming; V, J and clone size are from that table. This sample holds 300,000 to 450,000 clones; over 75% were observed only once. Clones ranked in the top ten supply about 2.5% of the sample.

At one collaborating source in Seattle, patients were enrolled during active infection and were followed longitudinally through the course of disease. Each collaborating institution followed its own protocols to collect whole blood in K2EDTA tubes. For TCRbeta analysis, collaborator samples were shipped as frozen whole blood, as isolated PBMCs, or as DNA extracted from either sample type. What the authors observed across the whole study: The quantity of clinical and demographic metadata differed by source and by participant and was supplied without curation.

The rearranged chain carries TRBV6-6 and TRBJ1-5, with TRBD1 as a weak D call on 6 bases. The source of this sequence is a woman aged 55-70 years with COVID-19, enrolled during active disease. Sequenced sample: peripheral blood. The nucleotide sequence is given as TGTGCCAGCAGTAAGGACAGTCGTAATCAGCCCCAGCATTTT. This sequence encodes CASSKDSRNQPQHF.